Shown below are 6 T cell receptor beta chains from a single sample sequenced in a study of blood T cell repertoires in COVID-19. The table came from immunoSEQ multiplex PCR; TCRdb's copy has only in-frame clones and leaves some out. The sample consists of around 150,000 clones, roughly 93% of them appearing once. The sample was peripheral blood. The origin of the receptors is a woman aged 55-70 years with COVID-19, enrolled during active disease.

This rearrangement joins TRBV4-1 to TRBJ1-5; 11 bases map to TRBD1. CDR3 size: 17 residues. Germline CDR1 is MGHRA and CDR2 is YSYEKL. V dropped 5 bases and J dropped 2; count of bases not matched to a gene: 8. CDR3 coding DNA: TGCGCCAGCAGCAACCCGGACAGGGGGCGCGGCAATCAGCCCCAGCATTTT. Protein: CASSNPDRGRGNQPQHF.

The chain has TRBV15 and TRBJ1-2; 7 nucleotides line up with TRBD1. CDR1 and CDR2 (germline): LNHNV, YYDKDF (reference sequence). This CDR3 has 13 residues. Trimming at V came to 3 bases and at J to 4 bases, leaving 2 bases not matched to a gene. CDR3 sequence (DNA): TGTGCCACCAGCAGGGGACAGACCTATGGCTACACCTTC. Protein product: CATSRGQTYGYTF.

The chain carries TRBV5-8 and TRBJ1-1, with D unresolved. Trimming took 2 bases from V and 7 from J, leaving 3 bases between them. Germline lookup yields CDR1 SGHTS and CDR2 YDEGEE. CDR3 length equals 10 residues. CDR3 sequence (DNA): TGTGCCAGCAGCTTCGGTGAAGCTTTCTTT. Protein sequence: CASSFGEAFF.

The rearrangement uses TRBV19 and TRBJ2-3, with D tentatively TRBD2 (6 bases). The CDR3 loop spans 13 amino acids. Trimming took 0 bases from V and 6 from J, leaving 7 bases between them. Germline V gives CDR1 LNHDA, CDR2 SQIVND (reference sequence). The CDR3 DNA is TGTGCCAGTAGTATAGATCGGGAGGATACGCAGTATTTT. Its protein product is CASSIDREDTQYF.

This sequence joins TRBV9 and TRBJ1-1; D is perhaps TRBD1 (5 bases). Germline V gene sequence: CDR1 SGDLS, CDR2 YYNGEE. The CDR3 runs 14 residues. V lost 0 bases and J 2 bases, leaving 8 bases between the germline ends. Here the CDR3 DNA reads TGTGCCAGCAGCGTAGCAGGGATCAACACTGAAGCTTTCTTT. It translates to CASSVAGINTEAFF.

This clone was picked up a small number of times. The gene calls are TRBV4-3 and TRBJ2-2; D unresolved. Germline V gene data show CDR1 as LGHNA and CDR2 as YSLEER. This CDR3 is 16 amino acids long. V was trimmed by 4 bases and J by 4 bases, leaving 16 bases between them. The CDR3 nucleotides read TGCGCCAGCAGCCCCAGGATCCTACCCTCCACCGGGGAGCTGTTTTTT. Translated: CASSPRILPSTGELFF.